The entry below gives a single T cell receptor beta chain sequence along with its context. Running of the assay took place at deep level. Repertoires were generated with immunoSEQ multiplex PCR, while TCRdb's copy carries only in-frame clones and drops some. The profile shows 520,000 or so clones, around 79% of them singletons. The data stem from a study of shared clonotypes between healthy human individuals. There are 13 residues in the CDR3. The V end lost 7 bases, the J end lost 4 bases, and 12 bases lay between the germline ends. CDR1 and CDR2 from the germline V gene are SNHLY and FYNNEI. The clonotype comes from a woman in her thirties or forties in good health. Some clones in this sample may be carry-over from other donors' samples. The sample consisted of PBMCs. The chain is built from TRBV2 and TRBJ2-3; maybe TRBD2 (6 bases). In DNA form, the CDR3 reads TGTGCCAGCACCCCATGGAGGGCAGATACGCAGTATTTT. This encodes CASTPWRADTQYF.